This T cell receptor (beta chain) was identified during a study of blood T cell repertoires in COVID-19. At the level of the study: Samples representing acute and convalescent COVID-19 were sourced from the United States, Italy and Spain.

The ends were cut back, 6 bases at V and 4 bases at J, with 9 bases in the middle. The germline gives CDR1 SNHLY, CDR2 FYNNEI. CDR3 length: 12 amino acids. As handled by the study authors: Reference gene primer amplification yielded estimated nucleated cell counts. Data came from immunoSEQ multiplex PCR; TCRdb stores just in-frame clones and leaves some out. V and J calls and clone size follow that table, whereas D and trimming were derived from the DNA. The table records 250,000 to 300,000 clones, approximately 87% of them present only once. This clone was recorded once. The gene calls are TRBV2 and TRBJ1-2; unclear D gene. Input material: peripheral blood. The TCR sequence derives from a woman aged 40 to 50 who had recovered from COVID-19. The CDR3 loop reads CASRAGIYGYTF. Written as DNA, the CDR3 is TGTGCCAGCAGGGCGGGGATCTATGGCTACACCTTC. Combining the CDR3 with reference TRBV2 and TRBJ1-2 gives the whole variable domain EPEVTQTPSHQVTQMGQEVILRCVPISNHLYFYWYRQILGQKVEFLVSFYNNEISEKSEIFDDQFSVERPDGSNFTLKIRSTKLEDSAMYFCASRAGIYGYTFGSGTRLTVV.